Shown below are 7 T cell receptor beta chains from a single sample sequenced in a study of T cell repertoires in cytomegalovirus infection. Using its own MiXCR run on the reads, TCRdb lists one record per CDR3 protein. The profile shows 130,000 or so distinct CDR3 sequences, roughly 6.5% of them singletons. Sequenced material: PBMCs. The receptors derive from a human donor in good health (CMV status not recorded). Some clones in this sample may be carry-over from other donors' samples.

The chain couples TRBV4-2 to TRBJ2-7, with D perhaps given as TRBD1 or TRBD2 (5 bases each). The CDR3 covers 15 residues. Trimming stripped 1 base from V and 3 bases from J, with 13 bases between. CDR1 LGHNA and CDR2 YNFKEQ come from the germline V gene. CDR3 sequence reads: CASSQVLRDRYEQYF. The CDR3 region has the DNA TGTGCCAGCAGCCAAGTTCTGAGGGACCGCTACGAGCAGTACTTC.

This clonotype was detected many times. This chain uses TRBV2 with TRBJ2-2; D perhaps matches TRBD1 (6 bases). The CDR3 length is 14 residues. V was pared by 7 bases and J by 0 bases, with 9 bases between. Germline CDR1 is SNHLY and CDR2 is FYNNEI. The CDR3 nucleotides are TGTGCCAGCAAGGGGGAAACGAACACCGGGGAGCTGTTTTTT. It specifies CASKGETNTGELFF.

This clonotype was seen ten or more times. The chain recombines TRBV7-2 with TRBJ2-1; weak D call: TRBD2 (5 bases). This CDR3 has 14 residues. Trimming cost V 1 base and J 12 bases, with 16 bases left between them. Germline V gene sequence: CDR1 SGHTA, CDR2 FQGNSA. CDR3 protein: CASSLDRRPGPQFF. CDR3 coding DNA: TGTGCCAGCAGCTTAGATAGGAGGCCAGGCCCGCAGTTCTTC.

This clonotype was seen ten or more times. The chain recombines TRBV7-6 with TRBJ2-2, with a tentative D call TRBD2 (6 bases). Germline V lookup: CDR1 SGHVS, CDR2 FNYEAQ. The V end lost 5 bases, the J end lost 6 bases, and 19 bases lay between the germline ends. This CDR3 has 16 residues. This CDR3 is CASSRKSTPGAGELFF. DNA of the CDR3: TGTGCCAGCAGCCGGAAGTCCACCCCGGGAGCCGGGGAGCTGTTTTTT.

This clonotype was counted a single time. The gene calls are TRBV20-1 and TRBJ2-7, with a tentative D call TRBD1 (6 bases). Germline-derived CDR1 and CDR2 are DFQATT and SNEGSKA (reference sequence). V lost 3 bases to trimming and J lost 3 bases, with 9 bases between them. There are 12 residues in the CDR3. Here the CDR3 reads CSASLQGYEQYF. The CDR3 DNA follows: TGCAGTGCTAGCTTACAGGGCTACGAGCAGTACTTC.

This clonotype was seen ten or more times. The chain recombines TRBV12-3 or TRBV12-4 with TRBJ1-1, with TRBD1 matching 9 bases. V lost 4 bases and J lost 6; bases outside the gene matches: 6. The CDR3 is 14 residues long. The CDR3 nucleotides read TGTGCCAGCAGTTCACAGGGGGCGCGTGCTGAAGCTTTCTTT. Amino acids: CASSSQGARAEAFF.

The rearrangement uses TRBV20-1 and TRBJ1-4; weak D call: TRBD1 (6 bases). The CDR3 spans 15 residues. The ends were cut back, 0 bases at V and 8 bases at J, with 16 bases in the middle. Germline lookup yields CDR1 DFQATT and CDR2 SNEGSKA (reference sequence). The CDR3 sequence is CSARDGGQVGEKLFF. CDR3 DNA: TGCAGTGCTAGAGATGGGGGGCAGGTGGGGGAAAAACTGTTTTTT.